The 19 T cell receptor beta chains listed next were all sequenced from one sample in a study of blood T cell repertoires in COVID-19. Here immunoSEQ multiplex PCR was the method, and the copy in TCRdb shows in-frame clones only, minus some. The sample has around 380,000 clones; around 87% are singletons. Input material: PBMCs or T cells enriched from blood (not recorded which). These receptors were obtained from a man younger than 45 who had recovered from COVID-19.

Comments on this clone: Other DNA sequences in this sample translate to the same CDR3. The chain employs TRBV7-9 and TRBJ2-3; 7 bases line up with TRBD1. V lost 5 bases, J lost 3 bases, and 5 bases stayed unmatched. Germline lookup yields CDR1 SEHNR and CDR2 FQNEAQ (reference sequence). The CDR3 loop spans 14 amino acids. Here the CDR3 DNA reads TGTGCCAGCAGCAGACAGGGTTCGACAGATACGCAGTATTTT. Protein: CASSRQGSTDTQYF.

This chain uses TRBV7-2 with TRBJ1-1, with D maybe TRBD1 (5 bases). CDR3 length equals 15 residues. Trimming cost V 4 bases and J 0 bases, with 12 bases left between them. Germline lookup yields CDR1 SGHTA and CDR2 FQGNSA. DNA for the CDR3: TGTGCCAGCAGCTCCGGATCAGGGATGAACACTGAAGCTTTCTTT. This sequence encodes CASSSGSGMNTEAFF.

CDR3 DNA sequence: TGTGCCAGCAGTCGGCCGGGGACAGGGGGTGGAACAGATACGCAGTATTTT. It yields the protein CASSRPGTGGGTDTQYF. The chain has TRBV5-6 and TRBJ2-3, with 11 bases fitting TRBD1. CDR1 is SGHDT and CDR2 is YYEEEE in the germline V gene. CDR3 length: 17 residues. Trimming took 5 bases from V and 3 from J; bases not matched to a gene: 11.

The J gene is TRBJ1-2, the V gene TRBV7-9; 8 nucleotides agree with TRBD1. CDR1 and CDR2 from the germline V gene are SEHNR and FQNEAQ (reference sequence). V shed 5 bases and J 3 bases; nucleotides not matched to a gene: 5. The CDR3 length is 14 residues. DNA for the CDR3: TGTGCCAGCAGCGCCGCGGACAGGGACTATGGCTACACCTTC. Translating it yields CASSAADRDYGYTF.

CDR3 protein: CASSLPYHF. In DNA, the CDR3 is TGCGCCAGCAGCTTGCCCTACCACTTT. This sequence joins TRBV5-1 and TRBJ1-6; D is uncertain. The length of the CDR3 is 9 residues. V dropped 1 base and J dropped 18 bases, with 5 bases sitting between them. CDR1 is SGHRS, CDR2 YFSETQ, per germline.

On this clone itself: Other DNA variants within this sample encode the same CDR3. The chain recombines TRBV7-9 with TRBJ2-1; D remains ambiguous. The germline CDR1 and CDR2 sequences are SEHNR and FQNEAQ (reference sequence). CDR3 length equals 15 residues. V lost 1 base to trimming and J lost 1 base, with 8 bases between them. CDR3 loop: CASSLGPVSYNEQFF. CDR3 in DNA: TGTGCCAGCAGCTTAGGTCCGGTATCCTACAATGAGCAGTTCTTC.

As concerns this clone: Other DNA variants within this sample encode the same CDR3. V gene TRBV13 combines with J gene TRBJ1-5, with D possibly being TRBD1 (5 bases). Trimming removed 0 bases at V and 4 bases at J, with 7 bases between. Germline V gene lookup returns CDR1 PRHDT and CDR2 FYEKMQ (reference sequence). The CDR3 is 14 amino acids. The DNA for the CDR3 is TGTGCCAGCAGCTTAGGCCAGGGAAATCAGCCCCAGCATTTT. Its translation: CASSLGQGNQPQHF.

The genes are TRBV13 and TRBJ1-2; D is ambiguous. V lost 3 bases to trimming and J lost 7 bases, with 12 bases between them. Looked up from germline, CDR1 is PRHDT and CDR2 is FYEKMQ (reference sequence). The length of the CDR3 is 13 residues. The DNA of the CDR3 is TGTGCCAGCAGCTTCTCCGGGTTAGGTGGCTACACCTTC. This sequence encodes CASSFSGLGGYTF.

The chain has TRBV7-2 and TRBJ1-2, with D tentatively TRBD1 (5 bases). The CDR3 totals 16 residues. V dropped 1 base and J dropped 6 bases, with 18 bases sitting between them. The germline CDR1 and CDR2 sequences are SGHTA and FQGNSA. The CDR3 loop is CASSLDRRASGDGYTF. For the CDR3, the DNA is TGTGCCAGCAGCTTAGACCGCAGGGCCTCGGGGGATGGCTACACCTTC.

In DNA form, the CDR3 reads TGTGCCAGCAGTTTATCGATTCCGGAGACTAATCGGGATTCACCCCTCCACTTT. Encoded protein: CASSLSIPETNRDSPLHF. J is TRBJ1-6 and V is TRBV27; D is uncertain. Germline V lookup: CDR1 MNHEY, CDR2 SMNVEV (reference sequence). V shed 0 bases and J shed 8 bases, with 20 bases lying between them. This CDR3 has 18 amino acids.

The genes are TRBV6-6 and TRBJ1-4; TRBD1 might be the D (6 bases). The CDR3 has 12 residues. Germline-derived CDR1 and CDR2 are MNHNY and SVGAGI (reference sequence). With 5 bases removed from V and 11 bases from J, the gap between germline ends came to 12 bases. The DNA for the CDR3 is TGTGCCAGCAGTCCACCTAGGGGGAAACTGTTTTTT. Amino acids: CASSPPRGKLFF.

V and J are TRBV2 and TRBJ1-4, with 8 nucleotides matching TRBD1. The V gene's germline CDR1 is SNHLY and CDR2 FYNNEI. V lost 7 bases to trimming and J lost 7 bases; unmatched junction nucleotides: 8. The CDR3 runs to 14 residues. In DNA, the CDR3 is TGTGCCAGCACCGTCGGGACAGGCCCTGAAAAACTGTTTTTT. Translated: CASTVGTGPEKLFF. Looking up the rest from reference TRBV2 and TRBJ1-4 gives the full variable domain: EPEVTQTPSHQVTQMGQEVILRCVPISNHLYFYWYRQILGQKVEFLVSFYNNEISEKSEIFDDQFSVERPDGSNFTLKIRSTKLEDSAMYFCASTVGTGPEKLFFGSGTQLSVL.

The chain carries TRBV3-1 (or the pseudogene TRBV3-2) and TRBJ1-1; D is uncertain. V lost 4 bases and J lost 2, with 11 bases in between. Germline CDR1 reads LGHDT; CDR2 reads YNNKEL (reference sequence). CDR3 length equals 14 residues. CDR3 bases: TGTGCCAGCAGCCCAAAGCAACTAAACACTGAAGCTTTCTTT. Translated: CASSPKQLNTEAFF.

The chain has TRBV6-5 and TRBJ1-3; D not certain. V was shortened by 0 bases and J by 8 bases, with 14 bases between the two germline ends. There are 15 residues in the CDR3. Looked up from germline, CDR1 is MNHEY and CDR2 is SVGAGI. The CDR3 loop is CASSYSSATEDTIYF. In DNA, the CDR3 is TGTGCCAGCAGTTACTCGTCGGCTACTGAGGACACCATATATTTT.

The chain uses TRBV2 and TRBJ2-3; possibly TRBD2 for D (6 bases). In germline, CDR1 is SNHLY, CDR2 FYNNEI. This CDR3 region has 12 residues. Between the trimmed V and J ends, which lost 8 bases and 8 bases, there was a span of 14 bases. The CDR3 sequence: CASPGLPGTQYF. CDR3 DNA: TGTGCCAGCCCGGGACTCCCCGGTACGCAGTATTTT.

The chain has TRBV9 and TRBJ2-7; the match to TRBD1 covers 8 bases. V lost 0 bases and J lost 5; bases outside the gene matches: 7. The CDR3 sequence is 15 residues long. The germline V gene has CDR1 SGDLS and CDR2 YYNGEE. In nucleotides, the CDR3 is TGTGCCAGCAGCGTAGCTCCGACAGGGGAACACGAGCAGTACTTC. It encodes CASSVAPTGEHEQYF.

The gene calls are TRBV5-4 and TRBJ1-4, with a possible D match to TRBD1 (6 bases). Between the trimmed V and J ends, which lost 0 bases and 0 bases, there was a span of 9 bases. Germline CDR1 reads SGHNT; CDR2 reads YYREEE (reference sequence). The CDR3 is 16 amino acids. The CDR3 loop reads CASSLGGHATNEKLFF. The DNA for the CDR3 is TGTGCCAGCAGCTTGGGGGGGCACGCAACTAATGAAAAACTGTTTTTT.

This chain joins TRBV9 and TRBJ1-6; unclear D gene. This CDR3 contains 14 residues. CDR1 SGDLS and CDR2 YYNGEE come from the germline V gene. Trimming stripped 0 bases from V and 5 bases from J, with 6 bases between. CDR3 amino acids: CASSVEQNNSPLHF. The DNA of the CDR3 is TGTGCCAGCAGCGTAGAACAGAATAATTCACCCCTCCACTTT.

This clone was counted between two and nine times. The rearrangement links TRBV19 to TRBJ1-2; tentatively, D is TRBD1 (5 bases). The CDR3 has 14 residues. Trimming took 3 bases from V and 4 from J, leaving 12 bases between them. Germline CDR1 LNHDA, CDR2 SQIVND (reference sequence). CDR3 protein: CASSMGGVPYGYTF. Written as DNA, the CDR3 is TGTGCCAGTAGTATGGGGGGGGTACCCTATGGCTACACCTTC.